This is a list of T cell receptor beta chains from one sample in a study of patients and donors after allogeneic stem cell transplantation. TCRdb passed the RT-PCR reads through MiXCR, listing each CDR3 protein once. The sample holds roughly 940,000 distinct CDR3 sequences, roughly 18% seen once. Sequenced: blood, either unsorted or a sorted T cell fraction (not recorded which). The receptors stem from a human donor who was either an allogeneic HSCT recipient or a stem cell or donor lymphocyte infusion donor (not recorded which). It is not recorded whose cells these are; they may come from a transplant donor. The CDR3 runs from the conserved cysteine through the conserved F or W. Fields, in order: D gene, J gene, V gene, clone size, CDR3 protein, CDR3 DNA. The D gene is left open where the match is weak. Size values are once, few and many counts, or a class for expanded clones, and some rows have none.

d_gene: TRBD2; j_gene: TRBJ2-3; v_gene: TRBV4-1; abundance: NA; CDR3aa: CASSPGRRGGLADTQYF; CDR3nt: TGCGCCAGCAGCCCTGGCAGGCGGGGGGGCCTTGCAGATACGCAGTATTTT
d_gene: NA; j_gene: TRBJ1-4; v_gene: TRBV20-1; abundance: NA; CDR3aa: CSAFRRNEKLFF; CDR3nt: TGCAGTGCTTTCAGGAGAAATGAAAAACTGTTTTTT
d_gene: NA; j_gene: TRBJ1-1; v_gene: TRBV20-1; abundance: few; CDR3aa: CSARGSQPGTEAFF; CDR3nt: TGCAGTGCTAGAGGTAGTCAGCCTGGGACTGAAGCTTTCTTT
d_gene: NA; j_gene: TRBJ2-1; v_gene: TRBV5-1; abundance: few; CDR3aa: CASEELATGVSYNEQFF; CDR3nt: TGCGCCAGCGAGGAACTAGCTACGGGGGTCTCCTACAATGAGCAGTTCTTC
d_gene: NA; j_gene: TRBJ1-2; v_gene: TRBV19; abundance: NA; CDR3aa: CASEGRGYGYTF; CDR3nt: TGTGCCAGCGAAGGGCGCGGGTATGGCTACACCTTC
d_gene: NA; j_gene: TRBJ1-2; v_gene: TRBV13; abundance: few; CDR3aa: CASSSTRDENYGYTF; CDR3nt: TGTGCCAGCAGCTCCACGAGGGATGAGAACTATGGCTACACCTTC
d_gene: TRBD2; j_gene: TRBJ2-3; v_gene: TRBV19; abundance: few; CDR3aa: CASSIGGRGLGDTQYF; CDR3nt: TGTGCCAGTAGTATTGGGGGGAGGGGCCTGGGAGATACGCAGTATTTT
d_gene: NA; j_gene: TRBJ1-1; v_gene: TRBV7-2; abundance: few; CDR3aa: CASSSRWAEAFF; CDR3nt: TGTGCCAGCAGCTCCCGGTGGGCTGAAGCTTTCTTT
d_gene: TRBD1; j_gene: TRBJ1-1; v_gene: TRBV5-1; abundance: few; CDR3aa: CASSSPGPTGPEAFF; CDR3nt: TGCGCCAGCAGCTCCCCCGGGCCGACAGGGCCGGAAGCTTTCTTT
d_gene: NA; j_gene: TRBJ2-2; v_gene: TRBV9; abundance: few; CDR3aa: CASRGYANTGELFF; CDR3nt: TGTGCCAGCCGTGGGTACGCGAACACCGGGGAGCTGTTTTTT
d_gene: NA; j_gene: TRBJ2-3; v_gene: TRBV7-8; abundance: few; CDR3aa: CASSKIEEDTQYF; CDR3nt: TGTGCCAGCAGCAAAATAGAAGAAGATACGCAGTATTTT
d_gene: TRBD1; j_gene: TRBJ1-3; v_gene: TRBV9; abundance: NA; CDR3aa: CASSPQGDSGNTIYF; CDR3nt: TGTGCCAGCAGCCCACAGGGGGACTCTGGAAACACCATATATTTT
d_gene: NA; j_gene: TRBJ1-5; v_gene: TRBV6-1; abundance: few; CDR3aa: CASSEARSNQPQHF; CDR3nt: TGTGCCAGCAGTGAAGCCCGTTCTAATCAGCCCCAGCATTTT
d_gene: TRBD2; j_gene: TRBJ2-1; v_gene: TRBV12-3/TRBV12-4; abundance: many; CDR3aa: CASSLALRREGGNEQFF; CDR3nt: TGTGCCAGCAGTTTAGCGCTACGGCGGGAGGGCGGCAATGAGCAGTTCTTC
d_gene: NA; j_gene: TRBJ2-1; v_gene: TRBV9; abundance: many; CDR3aa: CASGQGSSYNEQFF; CDR3nt: TGTGCCAGCGGCCAGGGGAGCTCCTACAATGAGCAGTTCTTC
d_gene: NA; j_gene: TRBJ2-1; v_gene: TRBV5-1; abundance: few; CDR3aa: CASSLAFGDIYNEQFF; CDR3nt: TGCGCCAGCAGCTTGGCATTCGGGGACATCTACAATGAGCAGTTCTTC
d_gene: NA; j_gene: TRBJ2-7; v_gene: TRBV19; abundance: few; CDR3aa: CASSQPADSYEQYF; CDR3nt: TGTGCCAGTAGTCAGCCGGCAGACTCCTACGAGCAGTACTTC
d_gene: NA; j_gene: TRBJ2-1; v_gene: TRBV29-1; abundance: many; CDR3aa: CSAGSLSYNEQFF; CDR3nt: TGCAGCGCCGGATCCCTCTCGTACAATGAGCAGTTCTTC
d_gene: TRBD2; j_gene: TRBJ2-7; v_gene: TRBV19; abundance: NA; CDR3aa: CASSILGTSNFYEQYF; CDR3nt: TGTGCCAGTAGTATTCTCGGGACTAGCAATTTCTACGAGCAGTACTTC